This passage covers 23 T cell receptor beta chains from one sample sequenced in a study of blood T cell repertoires in COVID-19. TCRdb's copy holds only in-frame clones and misses some; the assay was immunoSEQ multiplex PCR. The sample records roughly 370,000 clones, around nine tenths being singletons. Sequences were obtained from PBMCs or T cells enriched from blood (not recorded which). All receptors derive from a woman in her 50s who had recovered from COVID-19.

The chain couples TRBV2 to TRBJ2-3, with 11 nucleotides matching TRBD2. After removal of 2 bases from V and 3 bases from J, the junction contained 4 bases not matched to a gene. Per germline, CDR1 SNHLY and CDR2 FYNNEI. This CDR3 contains 16 residues. CDR3 residues: CASSEPTSGTTDTQYF. As DNA, the CDR3 is TGTGCCAGCAGTGAACCGACTAGCGGGACAACAGATACGCAGTATTTT.

The V and J genes are TRBV28 and TRBJ2-7; 7 bases agree with TRBD1. V shed 3 bases and J 11 bases; nucleotides not matched to a gene: 10. The length of the CDR3 is 13 residues. Germline CDR1 MDHEN, CDR2 SYDVKM. CDR3 in amino acids: CASSLTDSGTEYF. CDR3 in DNA: TGTGCCAGCAGTTTGACCGACTCCGGGACAGAGTACTTC.

Of note for this clone: Other DNA sequences from this sample encode an identical CDR3 as well. This rearrangement joins TRBV3-1 (or the pseudogene TRBV3-2) to TRBJ1-5; 7 positions match TRBD1. J lost 3 bases, V lost 4 bases, and 3 bases had no gene match. This CDR3 region has 14 residues. Germline V gene lookup returns CDR1 LGHDT and CDR2 YNNKEL (reference sequence). The CDR3 sequence: CASSLGQVNQPQHF. CDR3 nucleotides: TGTGCCAGCAGCCTCGGACAGGTCAATCAGCCCCAGCATTTT.

This sequence joins TRBV9 and TRBJ2-1; a weak D match, TRBD2 (5 bases). The V and J ends lost 0 bases and 4 bases respectively, with 23 bases between them. The CDR3 length is 19 residues. Germline lookup yields CDR1 SGDLS and CDR2 YYNGEE. CDR3 loop: CASSVAGSLLATPYNEQFF. The CDR3 DNA follows: TGTGCCAGCAGCGTAGCGGGAAGCCTGCTAGCCACCCCTTACAATGAGCAGTTCTTC.

The genes are TRBV6-1 and TRBJ1-2; 9 nucleotides line up with TRBD1. The germline CDR1 and CDR2 sequences are MNHNS and SASEGT. V dropped 2 bases and J dropped 8; count of bases not matched to a gene: 9. The CDR3 runs to 15 residues. The CDR3 sequence: CASSETGGSFDGYTF. The DNA for the CDR3 is TGTGCCAGCAGTGAAACAGGGGGCTCGTTTGACGGCTACACCTTC.

The V call is TRBV12-5, the J call TRBJ1-1; possible D gene TRBD1, 5 bases. The germline V gene encodes CDR1 LGHNT and CDR2 FRNRAP. Trimming took 5 bases from V and 3 from J, leaving 25 bases between them. The CDR3 covers 18 residues. CDR3 DNA sequence: TGTGCTAGTGGTCCAACGGCCTCGGGACTTTTCCTACACACTGAAGCTTTCTTT. Translating gives CASGPTASGLFLHTEAFF.

This clone was detected only once. The J gene is TRBJ2-1, the V gene TRBV14; 7 nucleotides match TRBD2. This CDR3 is built from 16 residues. CDR1 and CDR2 (germline): SGHDN, FVKESK. Trimming took 4 bases from V and 0 from J; bases not matched to a gene: 6. This CDR3 reads CASSPLGGSSYNEQFF. The CDR3 DNA sequence: TGTGCCAGCAGCCCCCTCGGGGGGAGCTCCTACAATGAGCAGTTCTTC.

V and J are TRBV24-1 and TRBJ1-2, with D perhaps matching TRBD1 (6 bases). The germline V gene encodes CDR1 KGHDR and CDR2 SFDVKD. V was pared by 8 bases and J by 6 bases, with 12 bases between. This CDR3 is 12 amino acids long. The CDR3 sequence: CATKYRVNGYTF. The DNA of the CDR3 is TGTGCCACCAAATACAGGGTGAATGGCTACACCTTC.

This clone was found a few times. The same CDR3 arises from other DNA sequences in this sample as well. The chain has TRBV5-1 and TRBJ1-5, with no clear D. Germline V gene sequence: CDR1 SGHRS, CDR2 YFSETQ. CDR3 length: 13 amino acids. The germline V and J ends were trimmed by 3 bases and 2 bases, with 6 bases remaining between them. The CDR3 bases are TGCGCCAGCAGCTCCTCAGGCAATCAGCCCCAGCATTTT. Translating gives CASSSSGNQPQHF.

A single count supports this clone. The rearrangement links TRBV7-3 to TRBJ2-5; 9 nucleotides match TRBD2. The V segment lost 6 bases and the J segment 5 bases; nucleotides outside the gene matches: 10. CDR3 length equals 15 residues. Looked up from germline, CDR1 is SGHTA and CDR2 is FQGTGA. The CDR3: CASRPSGGPGETQYF. Written as DNA, the CDR3 is TGTGCCAGCAGACCCAGCGGGGGGCCGGGTGAGACCCAGTACTTC.

This rearrangement joins TRBV6-2 or TRBV6-3 to TRBJ2-7, with 10 bases lining up with TRBD1. The CDR3 has 15 amino acids. The germline V gene has CDR1 MNHEY and CDR2 SVGEGT. Trimming at V came to 6 bases and at J to 3 bases, leaving 8 bases not matched to a gene. CDR3 nucleotide sequence: TGTGCCAGCAGCAATGGACAGGGGGACTTCTACGAGCAGTACTTC. Protein: CASSNGQGDFYEQYF.

Of note for this clone: Its ends do not fully match the called genes, so a read error is possible. The V call is TRBV2, the J call TRBJ2-7; no firm D call. The CDR3 runs to 11 residues. In germline, CDR1 is SNHLY, CDR2 FYNNEI. The CDR3 sequence: CASREYYGQYF. In DNA form, the CDR3 reads TGTGCCAGCAGGGAATACTACGGGCAGTACTTC.

The gene calls are TRBV5-1 and TRBJ1-4, with D unclear. Germline-derived CDR1 and CDR2 are SGHRS and YFSETQ. The CDR3 spans 15 residues. Trimming removed 0 bases from V and 2 bases from J, with 8 bases in between. The CDR3 DNA sequence: TGCGCCAGCAGCTTGGTTGGGAGGACTAATGAAAAACTGTTTTTT. Its translation is CASSLVGRTNEKLFF.

The CDR3 sequence: CASSQSMGGPYNEQFF. The CDR3 coding sequence is TGCGCCAGCAGCCAATCGATGGGGGGTCCTTACAATGAGCAGTTCTTC. The V gene is TRBV5-1, the J gene TRBJ2-1; the D gene is possibly TRBD2 (6 bases). The V gene's germline CDR1 is SGHRS and CDR2 YFSETQ. The CDR3 spans 16 residues. The V end was cut by 4 bases, the J end by 4 bases, with 18 bases between.

The chain combines TRBV10-3 with TRBJ1-1, with D perhaps matching TRBD1 (5 bases). Germline V gene sequence: CDR1 ENHRY, CDR2 SYGVKD. The CDR3 loop spans 13 amino acids. V dropped 9 bases and J dropped 0 bases, with 11 bases sitting between them. Here the CDR3 reads CAMGLTMNTEAFF. CDR3 in DNA: TGTGCCATGGGGCTAACCATGAACACTGAAGCTTTCTTT.

The gene calls are TRBV7-9 and TRBJ2-7; weak D call: TRBD1 (5 bases). CDR1 SEHNR and CDR2 FQNEAQ come from the germline V gene (reference sequence). This CDR3 is 15 amino acids long. The germline V and J ends were trimmed by 3 bases and 3 bases, with 15 bases remaining between them. The CDR3 is CASSFLQGSLYEQYF. The DNA of the CDR3 is TGTGCCAGCAGCTTCCTGCAGGGCAGTCTCTACGAGCAGTACTTC. Filled out from reference TRBV7-9 and TRBJ2-7, the complete variable domain reads DTGVSQNPRHKITKRGQNVTFRCDPISEHNRLYWYRQTLGQGPEFLTYFQNEAQLEKSRLLSDRFSAERPKGSFSTLEIQRTEQGDSAMYLCASSFLQGSLYEQYFGPGTRLTVT.

The genes are TRBV19 and TRBJ1-2; D uncertain. Trimming stripped 3 bases from V and 4 bases from J, with 12 bases between. This CDR3 is 14 amino acids long. Germline lookup yields CDR1 LNHDA and CDR2 SQIVND (reference sequence). As DNA, the CDR3 is TGTGCCAGTAGTATCACCGATAGTGGCTATGGCTACACCTTC. Translated, it gives CASSITDSGYGYTF.

The J gene is TRBJ2-7, the V gene TRBV4-1; TRBD1 aligns across 9 bases. This CDR3 region has 16 residues. V trimming: 1 base; J trimming: 2 bases; junction bases outside the gene matches: 6. Germline CDR1 MGHRA, CDR2 YSYEKL. The DNA for the CDR3 is TGCGCCAGCAGCCAAGCTCCGGGACAGGGAACCTACGAGCAGTACTTC. Translating it yields CASSQAPGQGTYEQYF.

V is TRBV7-3 and J is TRBJ2-1; TRBD1 is a possible D gene (7 bases). The CDR3 has 15 amino acids. CDR1 SGHTA and CDR2 FQGTGA come from the germline V gene. V was cut by 2 bases and J by 4 bases, with 12 bases left in between. CDR3 DNA sequence: TGTGCCAGCAGCTTAGGAGGGGGCAATTACAATGAGCAGTTCTTC. It encodes CASSLGGGNYNEQFF.

This sequence joins TRBV19 and TRBJ2-4, with D possibly matching TRBD1 (6 bases). V was pared by 8 bases and J by 1 base, with 15 bases between. This CDR3 has 15 amino acids. Germline-derived CDR1 and CDR2 are LNHDA and SQIVND (reference sequence). CDR3 residues: CASEPTGMAKNIQYF. Written as DNA, the CDR3 is TGTGCCAGTGAACCAACAGGGATGGCCAAAAACATTCAGTACTTC.

This sequence joins TRBV28 and TRBJ1-2; 11 positions match TRBD1. Germline-derived CDR1 and CDR2 are MDHEN and SYDVKM. Losses at the gene ends were 6 bases for V and 7 bases for J; bases not matched to a gene: 13. The CDR3 runs 16 residues. The DNA for the CDR3 is TGTGCCAGCAGACCTACCGGGACAGGGGGGTCGAGTGGCTACACCTTC. Protein: CASRPTGTGGSSGYTF.

The chain recombines TRBV2 with TRBJ1-1; D gene uncertain. In germline, CDR1 is SNHLY, CDR2 FYNNEI. This CDR3 is built from 13 residues. Trimming cost V 5 bases and J 1 base, with 8 bases left between them. CDR3 nucleotide sequence: TGTGCCAGCAGTACAGCAGAGAACACTGAAGCTTTCTTT. Translation gives CASSTAENTEAFF.

The rearrangement joins TRBV14 to TRBJ1-1; unclear D gene. The CDR3 extends over 14 amino acids. V lost 4 bases, J lost 0 bases, and 9 bases lay in between. Looked up from germline, CDR1 is SGHDN and CDR2 is FVKESK. The CDR3 bases are TGTGCCAGCAGCCCACTACAACTGAACACTGAAGCTTTCTTT. Translation: CASSPLQLNTEAFF.